This TCR beta chain is drawn from a study of control samples from healthy donors and cancer patients. Profiled with immunoSEQ multiplex PCR; TCRdb holds only in-frame clones, not every one. The table has 100,000 to 150,000 clones, about 95% seen once. The V end lost 4 bases, the J end lost 0 bases, and 10 bases lay between the germline ends. Germline V gene data show CDR1 as SGDLS and CDR2 as YYNGEE. The CDR3 has 14 residues. The chain couples TRBV9 to TRBJ2-5; D call uncertain. Sequencing was done on a sample of blood. The origin of this receptor is a man younger than 40 in good health. This chain's CDR3 is CASSPFSDQETQYF. The CDR3 DNA reads TGTGCCAGCAGCCCCTTTTCAGACCAAGAGACCCAGTACTTC.